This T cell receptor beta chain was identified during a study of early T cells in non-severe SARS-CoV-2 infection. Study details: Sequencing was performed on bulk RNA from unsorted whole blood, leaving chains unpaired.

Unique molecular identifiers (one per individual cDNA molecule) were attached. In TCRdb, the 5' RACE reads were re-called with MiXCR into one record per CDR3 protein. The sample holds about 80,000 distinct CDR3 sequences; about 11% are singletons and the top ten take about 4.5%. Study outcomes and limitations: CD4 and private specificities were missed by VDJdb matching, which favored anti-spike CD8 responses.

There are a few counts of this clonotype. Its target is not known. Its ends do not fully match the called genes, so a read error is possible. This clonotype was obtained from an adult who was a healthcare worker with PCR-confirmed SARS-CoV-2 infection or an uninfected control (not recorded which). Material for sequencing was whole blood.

DNA for the CDR3: TGTGCTAGCAGCTTAGGAGCAGGGGAGGGCGAGCAGTACTTC. It yields the protein CASSLGAGEGEQYF. The chain combines TRBV7-7 with TRBJ2-7; D might be TRBD2 (7 bases). The germline CDR1 and CDR2 sequences are SSHAT and FNYEAQ (reference sequence). The CDR3 is 14 residues long.